The rows below give T cell receptor beta chains drawn from one sample of a study of blood T cells in healthy people across ages. Each CDR3 protein gets one entry after TCRdb re-called the 5' RACE reads with MiXCR. Here the sample spans some 1.8 million distinct CDR3 sequences, approximately 40% being singletons. The sample comprised blood. Receptor source: a human donor in good health. Each CDR3 is given with its conserved first and last residue. The order of the fields is V gene, clone size, D gene, J gene, CDR3 DNA, CDR3 protein. A D gene is named only where the DNA matches it firmly. Part of the rows lack a size; the others show once, few, many or a class for expanded clones.

TRBV7-2	NA	NA	TRBJ1-5	TGTGCCAGCAGCTTGAGCCCCCTGGTCAGGCCCCAGCATTTT	CASSLSPLVRPQHF
TRBV4-1	NA	TRBD1	TRBJ2-7	TGCGCCAGCAGCCAAGGACAGGGAGACTCCTATGAGCAGTACTTC	CASSQGQGDSYEQYF
TRBV12-3/TRBV12-4	NA	NA	TRBJ1-2	TGTGCCAGCAGTGTCCGACAGGATGGCTACACCTTC	CASSVRQDGYTF
TRBV7-3	NA	NA	TRBJ2-3	TGTGCCAGCAGCTTAATTGGTCCTCTGGGTACGCAGTATTTT	CASSLIGPLGTQYF
TRBV12-3/TRBV12-4	few	NA	TRBJ1-1	TGTGCCAGCAGCTTCGGGACTCTAACTGAAGCTTTCTTT	CASSFGTLTEAFF
TRBV27	NA	TRBD2	TRBJ2-7	TGTGCCAGCAGTTTAGTAGCGGGGGGACCCTACGAGCAGTACTTC	CASSLVAGGPYEQYF
TRBV29-1	few	NA	TRBJ2-7	TGCAGCGTTGAATCGGGCCTTGGCACCTACGAGCAGTACTTC	CSVESGLGTYEQYF
TRBV20-1	NA	NA	TRBJ2-7	TGCAGTGCTAACCCCTCGGTCGCGGGGGCCGGGTACGAGCAGTACTTC	CSANPSVAGAGYEQYF
TRBV9	NA	TRBD2	TRBJ2-1	TGTGCCAGCAGCGTAGCGGGGGGGCTCTGGAATGAGCAGTTCTTC	CASSVAGGLWNEQFF
TRBV15	few	TRBD2	TRBJ2-7	TGTGCCACCAGCGGGACTAGCGGGAGTTACGAGCAGTACTTC	CATSGTSGSYEQYF
TRBV7-9	few	TRBD1	TRBJ2-7	TGTGCCAGCAGGCATGAGGGGGCGAGCTACGAGCAGTACTTC	CASRHEGASYEQYF
TRBV7-2	NA	NA	TRBJ2-3	TGTGCCAGCAGCGACGACAGGTTTAGCACAGATACGCAGTATTTT	CASSDDRFSTDTQYF
TRBV5-1	few	NA	TRBJ1-1	TGCGCCAGCAGCACCGACACTGAAGCTTTCTTT	CASSTDTEAFF
TRBV12-5	NA	TRBD1	TRBJ1-2	TGTGCTAGTGGCCCGGGGACAGGGGGCCCTAGTTCCTATGGCTACACCTTC	CASGPGTGGPSSYGYTF
TRBV2	NA	NA	TRBJ1-1	TGTGCCAGCAGGGGTCTCCCCATTAAGGGAGCTTTCTTT	CASRGLPIKGAFF
TRBV3-1	NA	TRBD2	TRBJ2-3	TGTGCCAGCAGCCAAGATTTAAAGCGGGAATCTGACACAGATACGCAGTATTTT	CASSQDLKRESDTDTQYF
TRBV29-1	NA	TRBD2	TRBJ2-5	TGCAGCACATCGCCCCCTGATTGGGGGGGTGACCAAGAGACCCAGTACTTC	CSTSPPDWGGDQETQYF
TRBV7-9	few	NA	TRBJ2-2	TGTGCCAACAGCTTAATCACAGGGAACACCGGGGAGCTGTTTTTT	CANSLITGNTGELFF
TRBV20-1	NA	TRBD2	TRBJ2-6	TGCAGTGCCCTGAAAGGTGCGGGGGATCACTCTGGGGCCAACGTCCTGACTTTC	CSALKGAGDHSGANVLTF
TRBV29-1	few	NA	TRBJ1-2	TGCAGCGCCGAGGGCATTTTAGGAGGATGGGGCTACACCTTC	CSAEGILGGWGYTF
TRBV4-2	NA	NA	TRBJ2-7	TGTGCCAGCAGCCAAGAAGCCCTGGACGAGCAGTACTTC	CASSQEALDEQYF
TRBV12-3/TRBV12-4	NA	NA	TRBJ2-7	TGTGCCAGCAGTTTAATGGGTCTTGGCGAGCAGTACTTC	CASSLMGLGEQYF
TRBV7-2	NA	NA	TRBJ2-1	TGTGCCAGCAGCTTGGTTCCGGACCCCCCGGAGCAGTTCTTC	CASSLVPDPPEQFF
TRBV7-2	few	NA	TRBJ2-1	TGTGCCAGCAGCTTAGCTAGACTAGAGGTTACGGATGAGCAGTTCTTC	CASSLARLEVTDEQFF
TRBV7-2	few	NA	TRBJ1-2	TGTGCCAGCAGCTTATTCACAGGGAGTAAAGATGGCTACACCTTC	CASSLFTGSKDGYTF
TRBV27	few	NA	TRBJ2-3	TGTGCCAGCAGTAGTGTAGGTTCAGATACGCAGTATTTT	CASSSVGSDTQYF
TRBV5-5	NA	TRBD1	TRBJ1-2	TGTGCCAGCAGCTTCTTTGCAGGACAGGGGGCCTATGGCTACACCTTC	CASSFFAGQGAYGYTF
TRBV12-3/TRBV12-4	NA	NA	TRBJ2-7	TGTGCCAGCAGTCTCCCACTGGCCGGAACCTACGAGCAGTACTTC	CASSLPLAGTYEQYF
TRBV12-3/TRBV12-4	few	NA	TRBJ2-5	TGTGCCAGCAGTTCCCTAAGGGAAGAGACCCAGTACTTC	CASSSLREETQYF